This T cell receptor (beta chain) emerged from a study of control samples from healthy donors and cancer patients. V lost 3 bases to trimming and J lost 2 bases; unmatched junction nucleotides: 4. The CDR3 consists of 14 residues. Germline V CDR1 and CDR2: SGHNT, YYREEE (reference sequence). This table comes from immunoSEQ multiplex PCR, and its TCRdb copy is limited to in-frame clones, with some not included. This table holds about 69,000 clones, 85% to 90% found once. The chain recombines TRBV5-4 with TRBJ1-2; 7 bases match TRBD1. The clonotype originates from a man aged 55 to 70 with lung cancer. Material: PBMCs. Here the CDR3 reads CASSWPGQNYGYTF. The CDR3 DNA reads TGTGCCAGCAGCTGGCCGGGACAGAACTATGGCTACACCTTC.